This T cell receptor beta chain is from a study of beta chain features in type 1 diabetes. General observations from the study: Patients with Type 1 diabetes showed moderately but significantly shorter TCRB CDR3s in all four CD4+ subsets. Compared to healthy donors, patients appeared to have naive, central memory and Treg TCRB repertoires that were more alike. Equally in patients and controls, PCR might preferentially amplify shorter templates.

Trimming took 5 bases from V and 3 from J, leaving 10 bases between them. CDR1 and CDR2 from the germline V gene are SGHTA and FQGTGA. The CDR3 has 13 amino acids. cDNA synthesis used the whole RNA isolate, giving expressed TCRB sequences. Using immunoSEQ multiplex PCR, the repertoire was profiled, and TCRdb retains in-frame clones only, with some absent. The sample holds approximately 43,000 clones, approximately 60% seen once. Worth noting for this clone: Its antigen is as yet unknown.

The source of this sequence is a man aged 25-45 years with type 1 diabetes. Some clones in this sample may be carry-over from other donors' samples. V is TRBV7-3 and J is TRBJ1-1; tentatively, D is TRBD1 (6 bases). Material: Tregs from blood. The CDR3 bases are TGTGCCAGCAGCGCATCAGGGGACACTGAAGCTTTCTTT. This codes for CASSASGDTEAFF.